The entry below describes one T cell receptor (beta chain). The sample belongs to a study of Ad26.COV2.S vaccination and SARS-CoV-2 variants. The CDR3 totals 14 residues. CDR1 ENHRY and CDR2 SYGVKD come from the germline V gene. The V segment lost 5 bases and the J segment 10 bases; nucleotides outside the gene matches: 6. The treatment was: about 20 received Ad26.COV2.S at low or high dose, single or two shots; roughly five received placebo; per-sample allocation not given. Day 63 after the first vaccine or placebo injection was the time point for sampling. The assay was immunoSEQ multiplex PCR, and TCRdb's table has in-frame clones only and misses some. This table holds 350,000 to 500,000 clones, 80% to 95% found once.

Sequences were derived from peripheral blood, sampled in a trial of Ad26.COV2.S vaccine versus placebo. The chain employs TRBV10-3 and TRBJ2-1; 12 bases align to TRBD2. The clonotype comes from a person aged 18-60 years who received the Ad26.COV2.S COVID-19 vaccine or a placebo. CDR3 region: CAISRTSGMGEQFF. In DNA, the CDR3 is TGTGCCATCAGTAGGACTAGCGGGATGGGGGAGCAGTTCTTC.